Detailed here is one TCR beta chain. The antigen is undetermined. Germline V gives CDR1 SGHVS, CDR2 FQNEAQ. The trim removed 5 bases at V and 0 bases at J, leaving 2 bases unmatched. The CDR3 runs 15 residues. The source of the sample is a study of graft-versus-host responses after intestinal transplantation. Whole-study context: As for transplant type, recipients had multivisceral, liver-intestinal, or isolated intestinal grafts. All of the recipients had induction that used anti-thymocyte globulin, then tacrolimus and steroids for around 3 years.

Regarding the study as a whole: The study found high graft-versus-host to host-versus-graft clonal ratios in allografts of patients with graft-donor T cell macrochimerism. Researchers found GvH clones in recipient marrow, and some showed up first in ileum or blood.

TCRdb's table, derived via immunoSEQ multiplex PCR, lists solely in-frame clones and lacks some. The repertoire consists of over 120,000 clones, with nearly 95% occurring once and the leading ten covering 0.19%. The gene calls are TRBV7-8 and TRBJ2-1; 9 bases line up with TRBD1. The source was unstimulated CD4+ T cells sorted from spleen or lymph node cells, collected before intestinal transplant. The sequence derives from a human donor who received an intestinal transplant. CDR3 in DNA: TGTGCCAGCAGCCGGACAGGGGACTCCTACAATGAGCAGTTCTTC. Translation: CASSRTGDSYNEQFF.